Below, 30 T cell receptor beta chains from the same sample are listed, as sequenced in a study of T cells in Graves' hyperthyroidism and ophthalmopathy. TCR beta CDR3 regions were amplified from RNA. With the HTBI primer set, the TCR CDR3 went through a first round of RT-PCR. TCRdb re-called the multiplex PCR reads with MiXCR, one entry per CDR3 protein. This sample has 300,000 to 450,000 distinct CDR3 sequences; about 14% occur once, and the top ten carry about 20%. Sequenced: blood. Every receptor here comes from a woman in her 30s with Graves' ophthalmopathy.

The V and J genes are TRBV7-6 and TRBJ2-5; 12 bases line up with TRBD2. The V gene end was trimmed by 5 bases and the J gene end by 5 bases; junction bases not matched to a gene: 9. The CDR3 contains 16 residues. Germline-derived CDR1 and CDR2 are SGHVS and FNYEAQ. Written as DNA, the CDR3 is TGTGCCAGCAGCCTAACTAGCGGGGGGTACCGGGAGACCCAGTACTTC. Translation: CASSLTSGGYRETQYF.

This clonotype showed up many times. This rearrangement joins TRBV2 to TRBJ2-1; perhaps TRBD1 as D (6 bases). The CDR3 is made up of 13 amino acids. Germline CDR1 reads SNHLY; CDR2 reads FYNNEI. V dropped 7 bases and J dropped 5 bases, with 12 bases sitting between them. CDR3 in amino acids: CASTKDRNNEQFF. In DNA, the CDR3 is TGTGCCAGCACCAAAGACAGGAACAATGAGCAGTTCTTC.

This rearrangement joins TRBV19 to TRBJ1-2; 9 bases align to TRBD1. The CDR3 sequence is 14 residues long. V trimming: 6 bases; J trimming: 7 bases; junction bases outside the gene matches: 9. Germline V gene sequence: CDR1 LNHDA, CDR2 SQIVND (reference sequence). Here the CDR3 DNA reads TGTGCCAGTAGCCAACAGGGGGCCCAGAGTGGCTACACCTTC. It is translated as CASSQQGAQSGYTF.

Ten or more counts support this clonotype. The chain links TRBV20-1 to TRBJ2-5; 8 bases agree with TRBD1. The CDR3 runs 13 residues. CDR1 is DFQATT, CDR2 SNEGSKA, per germline (reference sequence). Trimming cost V 6 bases and J 6 bases; bases outside gene matches: 9. This chain's CDR3 is CSAAGGSWKTQYF. In DNA, the CDR3 is TGCAGTGCCGCAGGGGGCAGTTGGAAGACCCAGTACTTC.

This clonotype was counted only a few times. V is TRBV20-1 and J is TRBJ1-1; 10 positions match TRBD1. Germline loops: CDR1 DFQATT, CDR2 SNEGSKA (reference sequence). The CDR3 is 16 residues long. V was clipped by 5 bases and J by 4 bases; unmatched bases: 13. The CDR3 DNA reads TGCAGTGCTCACGGGACAGGGGAGGGGTGGGGCACTGAAGCTTTCTTT. This codes for CSAHGTGEGWGTEAFF.

Note on this clonotype: Since no conserved phenylalanine or tryptophan closes the CDR3, a read error is the likely cause. The rearrangement links TRBV6-4 to TRBJ1-6, with D tentatively TRBD1 (5 bases). The CDR3 runs 15 residues. CDR1 is MRHNA, CDR2 SNTAGT, per germline. Trimming removed 5 bases at V and 7 bases at J, with 15 bases between. This chain's CDR3 is CASSYRKGLNSPLHS. In nucleotides, the CDR3 is TGTGCCAGCAGTTACAGGAAGGGGCTGAATTCACCCCTCCACTCT.

This clonotype showed up many times. This chain uses TRBV30 with TRBJ1-3; D may be TRBD1 (6 bases). The CDR3 is made up of 14 amino acids. Germline V CDR1 and CDR2: GTSNPN, SVGIG (reference sequence). The V end was cut by 4 bases, the J end by 4 bases, with 14 bases between. For the CDR3, the DNA is TGTGCCTGGACCCGCCCAGGGGTAGGAAACACCATATATTTT. This translates into CAWTRPGVGNTIYF.

Ten or more counts support this clonotype. This rearrangement joins TRBV12-3 or TRBV12-4 to TRBJ2-1; 8 nucleotides line up with TRBD1. The CDR3 length is 18 residues. The ends lost 4 bases at V and 3 bases at J; junction bases unmatched: 14. The DNA of the CDR3 is TGTGCCAGCAGTTCCAGGGGGCGGGCGGGGCGCCTCTACAATGAGCAGTTCTTC. This codes for CASSSRGRAGRLYNEQFF.

The sample holds many counts of this clonotype. The chain carries TRBV12-3 or TRBV12-4 and TRBJ1-1; the D gene is possibly TRBD1 (6 bases). This CDR3 region has 14 residues. V lost 7 bases and J 1 base, leaving 13 bases between the germline ends. The CDR3 DNA sequence: TGTGCCAGCACGCAGACAGGTGAGAACACTGAAGCTTTCTTT. As protein: CASTQTGENTEAFF.

This clonotype was seen a handful of times. The chain joins TRBV27 to TRBJ2-7; D remains unclear. Per the germline V gene, CDR1 is MNHEY and CDR2 is SMNVEV (reference sequence). V gave up 6 bases and J gave up 7 bases, with 10 bases separating them. The CDR3 is 11 amino acids. CDR3 nucleotide sequence: TGTGCCAGCAGAAACAATCAGGAGCAGTACTTC. Translated: CASRNNQEQYF.

Ten or more counts support this clonotype. The V and J genes are TRBV12-3 or TRBV12-4 and TRBJ2-5; 8 bases are a match to TRBD2. The CDR3 sequence is 13 residues long. The ends lost 6 bases at V and 5 bases at J; junction bases unmatched: 5. The CDR3 bases are TGTGCCAGCAGGATGAAGCGGGGGGAGACCCAGTACTTC. Amino acids: CASRMKRGETQYF.

This clonotype occurred many times. The genes are TRBV6-1 and TRBJ2-7, with TRBD2 identical over 14 bases. Germline CDR1 is MNHNS and CDR2 is SASEGT. The V segment lost 5 bases and the J segment 4 bases; nucleotides outside the gene matches: 7. The CDR3 is 16 amino acids. CDR3 residues: CASSIRLAGGPYEQYF. Written as DNA, the CDR3 is TGTGCCAGCAGTATAAGACTAGCGGGGGGGCCTTACGAGCAGTACTTC.

This clonotype was picked up a small number of times. The rearrangement joins TRBV15 to TRBJ2-3, with no clear D. V lost 0 bases, J lost 0 bases, and 4 bases lay in between. Germline CDR1 LNHNV, CDR2 YYDKDF (reference sequence). The CDR3 spans 14 residues. The CDR3 region has the DNA TGTGCCACCAGCAGAGATGAGAGCACAGATACGCAGTATTTT. Amino acids: CATSRDESTDTQYF.

In its sample, this clonotype was seen many times. The chain joins TRBV20-1 to TRBJ1-1, with no clear D. Germline V gives CDR1 DFQATT, CDR2 SNEGSKA (reference sequence). V gave up 2 bases and J gave up 11 bases, with 6 bases separating them. The CDR3 runs 9 residues. CDR3 loop: CSARPRAFF. CDR3 DNA sequence: TGCAGTGCTAGACCCAGGGCTTTCTTT.

This clonotype was picked up many times. V and J are TRBV28 and TRBJ1-6; D is unresolved. The germline gives CDR1 MDHEN, CDR2 SYDVKM. CDR3 length: 12 residues. The germline V and J ends were trimmed by 4 bases and 7 bases, with 5 bases remaining between them. The CDR3 reads CASSYLNSPLHF. DNA for the CDR3: TGTGCCAGCAGTTATTTGAATTCACCCCTCCACTTT.

This clonotype showed up many times. The chain links TRBV2 to TRBJ1-5; D remains ambiguous. Germline loops: CDR1 SNHLY, CDR2 FYNNEI. There are 12 residues in the CDR3. Trimming removed 0 bases at V and 6 bases at J, with 3 bases between. The CDR3 DNA is TGTGCCAGCAGTGAAGCGCCTCAGCCCCAGCATTTT. Translating gives CASSEAPQPQHF.

The chain employs TRBV20-1 and TRBJ2-2, with 11 bases that match TRBD2. Unmatched junction bases numbered 4, after V lost 4 bases and J lost 6 bases. Per germline, CDR1 DFQATT and CDR2 SNEGSKA (reference sequence). The CDR3 contains 14 residues. The CDR3 loop reads CSATVLAGAGELFF. The CDR3 DNA sequence: TGCAGTGCTACGGTACTAGCGGGGGCCGGGGAGCTGTTTTTT.

This clonotype was picked up many times. The chain joins TRBV11-2 to TRBJ2-5; 7 bases line up with TRBD2. The germline CDR1 and CDR2 sequences are SGHAT and FQNNGV. The ends lost 5 bases at V and 4 bases at J; junction bases unmatched: 10. CDR3 size: 15 residues. The CDR3 region is CASSPRVGGTETQYF. CDR3 bases: TGTGCCAGCAGCCCAAGGGTGGGAGGGACAGAGACCCAGTACTTC. Together with reference TRBV11-2 and TRBJ2-5, the CDR3 gives the full variable domain: EAGVAQSPRYKIIEKRQSVAFWCNPISGHATLYWYQQILGQGPKLLIQFQNNGVVDDSQLPKDRFSAERLKGVDSTLKIQPAKLEDSAVYLCASSPRVGGTETQYFGPGTRLLVL.

This clonotype was observed many times. CDR3 sequence: CATTGQPYEQYF. In DNA, the CDR3 is TGTGCCACGACGGGACAACCCTACGAGCAGTACTTC. V is TRBV2 and J is TRBJ2-7, with D possibly being TRBD1 (6 bases). CDR1 and CDR2 (germline): SNHLY, FYNNEI. Trimming took 10 bases from V and 2 from J, leaving 12 bases between them. CDR3 size: 12 residues. Drawing the rest from reference TRBV2 and TRBJ2-7, the complete variable domain is EPEVTQTPSHQVTQMGQEVILRCVPISNHLYFYWYRQILGQKVEFLVSFYNNEISEKSEIFDDQFSVERPDGSNFTLKIRSTKLEDSAMYFCATTGQPYEQYFGPGTRLTVT.

This clonotype was counted ten times or more. J is TRBJ1-5 and V is TRBV6-1; D gene uncertain. The CDR3 sequence is 16 residues long. CDR1 and CDR2 from the germline V gene are MNHNS and SASEGT. Deletions cut 7 bases from V and 3 bases from J, with 19 bases between. CDR3 sequence (DNA): TGTGCCAGCACCCGCGGGGAACAAGTACACAATCAGCCCCAGCATTTT. Amino acid sequence: CASTRGEQVHNQPQHF.

Regarding this clonotype: This may stem from a read error, because a much larger clone lies one nucleotide away. V gene TRBV4-1 combines with J gene TRBJ1-2; D possibly corresponds to TRBD1 (6 bases). V gave up 2 bases and J gave up 2 bases, with 12 bases separating them. Germline V gives CDR1 MGHRA, CDR2 YSYEKL. This CDR3 spans 15 amino acids. The CDR3 sequence is CASSQNRDPNYGYTF. As DNA, the CDR3 is TGCGCCAGCAGCCAAAACAGGGACCCCAACTATGGCTACACCTTC.

At least ten counts were recorded for this clonotype. The chain joins TRBV2 to TRBJ1-5, with TRBD1 matching over 8 bases. Germline lookup yields CDR1 SNHLY and CDR2 FYNNEI. This CDR3 comprises 16 residues. Trimming took 5 bases from V and 0 from J; bases not matched to a gene: 6. The CDR3 nucleotides read TGTGCCAGCAGTCCCGGACAGGGCTATAGCAATCAGCCCCAGCATTTT. Amino acid sequence: CASSPGQGYSNQPQHF.

The gene calls are TRBV6-1 and TRBJ1-1; D is ambiguous. CDR1 is MNHNS and CDR2 is SASEGT in the germline V gene. Trimming removed 7 bases from V and 0 bases from J, with 12 bases in between. The CDR3 has 14 amino acids. The CDR3 DNA reads TGTGCCAGCATCTTTGGGGAGGTGAACACTGAAGCTTTCTTT. Protein product: CASIFGEVNTEAFF.

Ten or more counts support this clonotype. The gene calls are TRBV7-2 and TRBJ1-1; D is undetermined. V dropped 1 base and J dropped 11 bases, with 8 bases sitting between them. There are 11 residues in the CDR3. Germline CDR1 is SGHTA and CDR2 is FQGNSA. CDR3 amino acids: CASSLEHRAFF. CDR3 nucleotides: TGTGCCAGCAGCTTAGAACACCGGGCTTTCTTT.

The sample holds a few counts of this clonotype. This chain uses TRBV27 with TRBJ2-2; 13 bases fit TRBD2. The V gene end was trimmed by 0 bases and the J gene end by 4 bases; junction bases not matched to a gene: 11. Germline loops: CDR1 MNHEY, CDR2 SMNVEV (reference sequence). The CDR3 has 20 residues. Written as DNA, the CDR3 is TGTGCCAGCAGTTTATCGGCCGGGACTAGCGGGGATTCAGTCACCGGGGAGCTGTTTTTT. This gives the protein CASSLSAGTSGDSVTGELFF.

The CDR3 coding sequence is TGCGCCAGCAGCTTAAGGCCCAGGAACAATCAGCCCCAGCATTTT. Its translation: CASSLRPRNNQPQHF. The gene calls are TRBV5-1 and TRBJ1-5; the D is unclear. CDR3 length equals 15 residues. V was cut by 2 bases and J by 3 bases, with 12 bases left in between. CDR1 is SGHRS, CDR2 YFSETQ, per germline.

In its sample, this clonotype was seen many times. The chain employs TRBV12-3 or TRBV12-4 and TRBJ1-1, with D maybe TRBD1 (5 bases). The CDR3 is 12 amino acids. The V gene lost 6 bases and the J gene lost 10 bases, with 15 bases spanning the gap. CDR3 sequence: CASRSGGLVAFF. The CDR3 DNA reads as TGTGCCAGCAGATCTGGGGGTCTAGTAGCTTTCTTT.

This clonotype was detected ten times or more. The chain employs TRBV12-3 or TRBV12-4 and TRBJ1-6, with TRBD1 identical over 9 bases. This CDR3 is built from 14 residues. The V segment lost 5 bases and the J segment 9 bases; nucleotides outside the gene matches: 5. Here the CDR3 reads CASSRGQGSSPLHF. The CDR3 DNA reads as TGTGCCAGCAGTCGCGGACAGGGGAGTTCACCCCTCCACTTT.

This clonotype was found many times. The V and J genes are TRBV12-5 and TRBJ2-5; TRBD2 matches 7 bases. There are 16 residues in the CDR3. V shed 3 bases and J 2 bases; nucleotides not matched to a gene: 9. The germline gives CDR1 LGHNT, CDR2 FRNRAP. In DNA form, the CDR3 reads TGTGCTAGTGGTTTCGGGGGGAGTCGAGGACAAGAGACCCAGTACTTC. Residues: CASGFGGSRGQETQYF.

The chain links TRBV9 to TRBJ2-3; D might be TRBD1 (6 bases). Germline loops: CDR1 SGDLS, CDR2 YYNGEE. Trimming took 4 bases from V and 8 from J, leaving 17 bases between them. The CDR3 is 14 residues long. In nucleotides, the CDR3 is TGTGCCAGCAGCATGCGGACAGCGACAAGTACGCAGTATTTT. The encoded protein is CASSMRTATSTQYF.